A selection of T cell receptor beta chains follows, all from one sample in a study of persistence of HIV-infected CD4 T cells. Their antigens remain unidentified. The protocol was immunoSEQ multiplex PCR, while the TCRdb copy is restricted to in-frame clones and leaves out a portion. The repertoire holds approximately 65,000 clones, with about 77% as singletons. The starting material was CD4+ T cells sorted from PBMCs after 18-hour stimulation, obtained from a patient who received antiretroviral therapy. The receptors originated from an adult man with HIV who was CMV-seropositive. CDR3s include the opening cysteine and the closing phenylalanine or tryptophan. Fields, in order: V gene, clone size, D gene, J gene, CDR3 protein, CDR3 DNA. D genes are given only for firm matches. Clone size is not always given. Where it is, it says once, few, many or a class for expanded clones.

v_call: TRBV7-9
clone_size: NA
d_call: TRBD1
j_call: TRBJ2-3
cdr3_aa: CASSLSDRVSTDTQYF
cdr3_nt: TGTGCCAGCAGCTTATCGGACAGGGTGAGCACAGATACGCAGTATTTT

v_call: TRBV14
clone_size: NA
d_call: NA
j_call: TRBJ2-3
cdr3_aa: CASSQGWNTDTQYF
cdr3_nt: TGTGCCAGCAGCCAAGGATGGAACACAGATACGCAGTATTTT

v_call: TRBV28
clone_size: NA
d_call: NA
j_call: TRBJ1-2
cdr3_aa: CASSLGGASYGYTF
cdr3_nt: TGTGCCAGCAGTTTAGGGGGCGCCAGCTATGGCTACACCTTC

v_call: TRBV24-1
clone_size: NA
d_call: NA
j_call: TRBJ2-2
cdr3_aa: CATSDLNRRTGELFF
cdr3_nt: TGTGCCACCAGTGATTTGAATAGACGCACCGGGGAGCTGTTTTTT

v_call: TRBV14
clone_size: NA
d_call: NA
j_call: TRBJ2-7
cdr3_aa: CASSQAVGFSSYEQYF
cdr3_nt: TGTGCCAGCAGCCAAGCGGTAGGGTTTAGCTCCTACGAGCAGTACTTC

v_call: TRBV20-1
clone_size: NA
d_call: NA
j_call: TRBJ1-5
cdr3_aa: CSASKGDGNQPQHF
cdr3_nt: TGCAGTGCTAGTAAAGGGGATGGCAATCAGCCCCAGCATTTT

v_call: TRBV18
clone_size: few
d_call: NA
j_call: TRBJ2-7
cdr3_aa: CASSLQGHEQYF
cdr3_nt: TGTGCCAGCTCACTACAGGGCCACGAGCAGTACTTC

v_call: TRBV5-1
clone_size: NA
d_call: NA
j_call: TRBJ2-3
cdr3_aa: CASSTGQPRDTQYF
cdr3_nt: TGCGCCAGCAGCACGGGACAACCCCGAGATACGCAGTATTTT

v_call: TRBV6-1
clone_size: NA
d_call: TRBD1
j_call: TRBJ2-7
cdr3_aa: CASSDPRDRGTHEQYF
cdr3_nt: TGTGCCAGCAGTGATCCCCGGGACAGGGGGACCCACGAGCAGTACTTC

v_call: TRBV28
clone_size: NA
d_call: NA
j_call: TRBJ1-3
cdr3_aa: CASSFLGGVSGNTIYF
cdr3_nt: TGTGCCAGCAGTTTCCTTGGGGGAGTATCTGGAAACACCATATATTTT

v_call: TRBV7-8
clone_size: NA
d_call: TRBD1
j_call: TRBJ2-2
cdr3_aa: CASSHTAGQGTGELFF
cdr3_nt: TGTGCCAGCAGCCATACCGCGGGACAGGGTACCGGGGAGCTGTTTTTT

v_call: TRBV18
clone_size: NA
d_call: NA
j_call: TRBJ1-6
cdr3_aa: CASQRGPNSPLHF
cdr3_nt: TGTGCCTCACAACGGGGGCCGAATTCACCCCTCCACTTT

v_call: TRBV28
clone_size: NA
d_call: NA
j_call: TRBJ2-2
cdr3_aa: CASSLRPRTGELFF
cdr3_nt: TGTGCCAGCAGTTTGAGGCCTAGGACCGGGGAGCTGTTTTTT

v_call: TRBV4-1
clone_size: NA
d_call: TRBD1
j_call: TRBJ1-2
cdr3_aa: CASSQDLTGGGGYGYTF
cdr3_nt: TGCGCCAGCAGCCAAGACCTGACAGGGGGTGGTGGCTATGGCTACACCTTC

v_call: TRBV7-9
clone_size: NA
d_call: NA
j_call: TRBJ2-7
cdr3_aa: CASSPDWEGNYEQYF
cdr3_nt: TGTGCCAGCAGCCCGGATTGGGAAGGGAACTACGAGCAGTACTTC

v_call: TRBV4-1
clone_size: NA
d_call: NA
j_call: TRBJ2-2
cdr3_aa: CASSQYPLASYAGELFF
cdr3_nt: TGCGCCAGCAGCCAATACCCTCTGGCTAGCTACGCCGGGGAGCTGTTTTTT

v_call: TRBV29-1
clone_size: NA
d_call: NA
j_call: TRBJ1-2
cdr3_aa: CSVGSAVNYGYTF
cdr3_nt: TGCAGCGTTGGATCAGCGGTTAACTATGGCTACACCTTC

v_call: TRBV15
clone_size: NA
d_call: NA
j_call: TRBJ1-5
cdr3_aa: CATSRDRGNQPQHF
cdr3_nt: TGTGCCACCAGCAGAGATAGGGGGAATCAGCCCCAGCATTTT

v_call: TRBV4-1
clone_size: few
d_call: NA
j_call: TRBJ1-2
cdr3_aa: CASSQAPYGYTF
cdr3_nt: TGCGCCAGCAGCCAAGCCCCATATGGCTACACCTTC

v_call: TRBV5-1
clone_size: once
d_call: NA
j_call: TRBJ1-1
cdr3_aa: CASSLSVLNTEAFF
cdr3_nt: TGCGCCAGCAGCTTATCGGTTCTGAACACTGAAGCTTTCTTT

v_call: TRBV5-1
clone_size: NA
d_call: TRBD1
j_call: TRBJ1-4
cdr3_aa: CASSPHGTGGSTNEKLFF
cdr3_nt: TGCGCCAGCAGCCCCCACGGGACAGGGGGATCAACTAATGAAAAACTGTTTTTT

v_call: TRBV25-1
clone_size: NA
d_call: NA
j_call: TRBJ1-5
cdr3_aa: CASSDPGPNQPQHF
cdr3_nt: TGTGCCAGCAGTGATCCTGGACCCAATCAGCCCCAGCATTTT

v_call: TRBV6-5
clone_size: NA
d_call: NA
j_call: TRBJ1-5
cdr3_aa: CASSYSMVGQPQHF
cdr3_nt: TGTGCCAGCAGTTACTCGATGGTGGGTCAGCCCCAGCATTTT

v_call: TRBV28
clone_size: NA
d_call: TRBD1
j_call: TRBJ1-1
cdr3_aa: CASRTGGTEAFF
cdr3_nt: TGTGCCAGCAGGACAGGGGGCACTGAAGCTTTCTTT

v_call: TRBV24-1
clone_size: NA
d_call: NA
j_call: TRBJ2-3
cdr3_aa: CATSDLRQGRGTDTQYF
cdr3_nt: TGTGCCACCAGTGATTTGCGTCAGGGGCGAGGCACAGATACGCAGTATTTT

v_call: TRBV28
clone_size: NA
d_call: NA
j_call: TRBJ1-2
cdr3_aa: CASSLGASNYGYTF
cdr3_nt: TGTGCCAGCAGCCTAGGGGCTTCGAACTATGGCTACACCTTC

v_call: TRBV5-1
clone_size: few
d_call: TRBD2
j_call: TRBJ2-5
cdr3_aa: CASAQYGLAGGTAQETQYF
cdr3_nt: TGCGCCAGCGCCCAATACGGACTAGCGGGGGGTACAGCTCAAGAGACCCAGTACTTC

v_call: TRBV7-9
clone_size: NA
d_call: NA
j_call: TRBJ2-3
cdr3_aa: CASGQLQGPSTDTQYF
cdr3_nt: TGTGCCAGCGGACAACTACAGGGTCCAAGCACAGATACGCAGTATTTT

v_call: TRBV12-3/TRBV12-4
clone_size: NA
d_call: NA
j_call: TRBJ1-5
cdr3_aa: CASREGLNQPQHF
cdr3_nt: TGTGCCAGCAGAGAGGGACTCAATCAGCCCCAGCATTTT